Shown below are 21 T cell receptor beta chains from a single sample sequenced in a study of T cell repertoires in cytomegalovirus infection. TCRdb reanalysed the reads using MiXCR and keeps one entry per CDR3 protein. The data contain nearly 700,000 distinct CDR3 sequences, around 30% of them seen just once; the ten biggest clones take up 15% to 20%. No antigen has been assigned to these receptors. Material: cultured PBMCs, obtained from culture after CMV antigen stimulation. The source of these receptors is a human donor in good health (CMV status not recorded). Some clones in this sample may be carry-over from other donors' samples.

This clonotype was found a few times. The chain combines TRBV12-3 or TRBV12-4 with TRBJ1-6; D may be TRBD1 (5 bases). V was pared by 3 bases and J by 4 bases, with 19 bases between. The CDR3 sequence is 18 residues long. The CDR3 DNA follows: TGTGCCAGCAGTTTCGAAGAGGCCCAGGGCCGATATAATTCACCCCTCCACTTT. This translates into CASSFEEAQGRYNSPLHF.

The rearrangement joins TRBV19 to TRBJ2-1, with 10 bases fitting TRBD2. Trimming at V came to 6 bases and at J to 6 bases, leaving 8 bases not matched to a gene. The CDR3 is 15 residues long. Germline-derived CDR1 and CDR2 are LNHDA and SQIVND (reference sequence). CDR3 residues: CASSPWVAGGNEQFF. In DNA form, the CDR3 reads TGTGCCAGTAGCCCCTGGGTAGCGGGAGGCAATGAGCAGTTCTTC. The whole variable domain, remainder taken from reference TRBV19 and TRBJ2-1, is DGGITQSPKYLFRKEGQNVTLSCEQNLNHDAMYWYRQDPGQGLRLIYYSQIVNDFQKGDIAEGYSVSREKKESFPLTVTSAQKNPTAFYLCASSPWVAGGNEQFFGPGTRLTVL.

V is TRBV10-3 and J is TRBJ1-1, with no clear D. This CDR3 is built from 15 residues. V was cut by 10 bases and J by 1 base, with 19 bases left in between. Per germline, CDR1 ENHRY and CDR2 SYGVKD. CDR3 residues: CATSDPIGRNTEAFF. CDR3 coding DNA: TGTGCCACCTCGGACCCAATCGGGCGGAACACTGAAGCTTTCTTT.

This chain uses TRBV11-2 with TRBJ2-5; 11 bases line up with TRBD2. Trimming took 1 base from V and 5 from J; bases not matched to a gene: 9. This CDR3 has 17 amino acids. In germline, CDR1 is SGHAT, CDR2 FQNNGV. The CDR3 sequence: CASSLGVSGGAKETQYF. The CDR3 nucleotides read TGTGCCAGCAGCTTAGGGGTTAGCGGGGGGGCAAAGGAGACCCAGTACTTC.

The chain carries TRBV7-2 and TRBJ1-6; 12 bases match TRBD1. Trimming at V came to 2 bases and at J to 8 bases, leaving 7 bases not matched to a gene. The germline V gene has CDR1 SGHTA and CDR2 FQGNSA. The CDR3 has 17 residues. CDR3 in amino acids: CASSLWGTGGAYSPLHF. The DNA for the CDR3 is TGTGCCAGCAGCTTATGGGGGACAGGGGGCGCGTATTCACCCCTCCACTTT.

The rearrangement uses TRBV7-9 and TRBJ1-5, with D uncertain. Germline values: CDR1 SEHNR, CDR2 FQNEAQ (reference sequence). There are 14 residues in the CDR3. Trimming removed 0 bases from V and 6 bases from J, with 9 bases in between. The CDR3 DNA reads as TGTGCCAGCAGCTTAGCTTGGTCTCCTCAGCCCCAGCATTTT. It codes for CASSLAWSPQPQHF.

This clonotype was picked up a small number of times. V gene TRBV7-2 combines with J gene TRBJ2-3; tentative D call: TRBD2 (7 bases). Deletions cut 8 bases from V and 6 bases from J, with 24 bases between. Germline CDR1 and CDR2: SGHTA and FQGNSA. The CDR3 runs 16 residues. In DNA form, the CDR3 reads TGTGCCAGCCGACTCGTGGTCGGGGGGCCGACCGATACGCAGTATTTT. Translated, it gives CASRLVVGGPTDTQYF.

This clonotype was observed once. This chain links TRBV20-1 with TRBJ2-5; D is unclear. The CDR3 spans 10 residues. Germline V gene data show CDR1 as DFQATT and CDR2 as SNEGSKA (reference sequence). Trimming shortened V by 6 bases and J by 7 bases, and 9 bases separated the two germline ends. The CDR3 loop reads CSASRTTQYF. CDR3 bases: TGCAGTGCCAGTCGAACGACCCAGTACTTC.

This clonotype was detected a few times. V and J are TRBV4-2 and TRBJ2-4, with TRBD2 matching 7 bases. Germline loops: CDR1 LGHNA, CDR2 YNFKEQ. The CDR3 is 16 amino acids. With 6 bases clipped from V and 5 bases from J, the junction kept 13 bases outside the gene matches. CDR3 protein: CASSSVSGGGENIQYF. The CDR3 DNA sequence: TGTGCCAGCAGTTCCGTCTCTGGCGGGGGAGAAAACATTCAGTACTTC.

This clonotype was seen only a few times. J is TRBJ1-1 and V is TRBV7-4; 7 bases agree with TRBD1. CDR3 size: 15 residues. Germline values: CDR1 SGHVT, CDR2 SQSDAQ. Trimming removed 5 bases from V and 3 bases from J; junction bases left unmatched: 9. The CDR3 loop is CASSPPSRGDTEAFF. CDR3 DNA sequence: TGTGCCAGCAGCCCACCGAGCAGGGGGGACACTGAAGCTTTCTTT. Drawing the rest from reference TRBV7-4 and TRBJ1-1, the complete variable domain is GAGVSQSPRYKVAKRGRDVALRCDSISGHVTLYWYRQTLGQGSEVLTYSQSDAQRDKSGRPSGRFSAERPERSVSTLKIQRTEQGDSAVYLCASSPPSRGDTEAFFGQGTRLTVV.

This clonotype was recorded a few times. J is TRBJ1-6 and V is TRBV5-4, with D tentatively TRBD1 (5 bases). CDR3 length equals 17 residues. Trimming cost V 4 bases and J 11 bases, with 25 bases left between them. The germline V gene encodes CDR1 SGHNT and CDR2 YYREEE (reference sequence). CDR3 sequence (DNA): TGTGCCAGCAGCCCTCAACCCGGGACGGCGAGCGGGGCACCCCTCCACTTT. Residues: CASSPQPGTASGAPLHF. Supplemented by reference TRBV5-4 and TRBJ1-6, the full variable domain reads ETGVTQSPTHLIKTRGQQVTLRCSSQSGHNTVSWYQQALGQGPQFIFQYYREEENGRGNFPPRFSGLQFPNYSSELNVNALELDDSALYLCASSPQPGTASGAPLHFGNGTRLTVT.

The chain carries TRBV4-1 and TRBJ2-2, with unresolved D. The ends were cut back, 4 bases at V and 8 bases at J, with 11 bases in the middle. CDR3 length: 13 amino acids. The germline V gene encodes CDR1 MGHRA and CDR2 YSYEKL. For the CDR3, the DNA is TGCGCCAGCAGCCCCTGGACCCGAGGGGAGCTGTTTTTT. Translation gives CASSPWTRGELFF.

This clonotype was seen at least ten times. The chain couples TRBV7-2 to TRBJ1-4, with 7 bases identical to TRBD1. V was pared by 0 bases and J by 6 bases, with 10 bases of the junction left unmatched. The CDR3 length is 17 residues. Germline CDR1 reads SGHTA; CDR2 reads FQGNSA. The chain's CDR3 is CASSLAVTGTRDEKLFF. CDR3 DNA: TGTGCCAGCAGCTTAGCGGTGACAGGGACCCGGGATGAAAAACTGTTTTTT.

The V call is TRBV18, the J call TRBJ2-6; D gene uncertain. The CDR3 is 15 amino acids. The V and J ends lost 6 bases and 0 bases respectively, with 9 bases between them. CDR1 is KGHSH and CDR2 is LQKENI in the germline V gene. CDR3 protein: CASSPVTSGANVLTF. CDR3 nucleotide sequence: TGTGCCAGCTCTCCTGTTACCTCTGGGGCCAACGTCCTGACTTTC.

The chain employs TRBV2 and TRBJ2-1; 11 bases fit TRBD2. Germline loops: CDR1 SNHLY, CDR2 FYNNEI. V trimming: 3 bases; J trimming: 8 bases; junction bases outside the gene matches: 6. This CDR3 contains 15 residues. CDR3 sequence: CASSEGTSGLDEQFF. The CDR3 coding sequence is TGTGCCAGCAGTGAGGGGACTAGCGGTCTCGATGAGCAGTTCTTC.

This clonotype has just a few counts. CDR3 nucleotides: TGTGCCAGCAGTTCGATAGGGGGTAGCGGGGGGGCCTCCTACGAGCAGTACTTC. Its protein is CASSSIGGSGGASYEQYF. This chain joins TRBV7-2 and TRBJ2-7; 11 nucleotides match TRBD2. Looked up from germline, CDR1 is SGHTA and CDR2 is FQGNSA. There are 18 residues in the CDR3. The trim removed 6 bases at V and 0 bases at J, leaving 13 bases unmatched.

The chain uses TRBV5-6 and TRBJ2-1; no reliable D call. Germline CDR1 is SGHDT and CDR2 is YYEEEE. Deletions cut 2 bases from V and 4 bases from J, with 10 bases between. The CDR3 totals 14 residues. CDR3 sequence reads: CASSLGSTYNEQFF. The CDR3 coding sequence is TGTGCCAGCAGCTTAGGGTCAACGTACAATGAGCAGTTCTTC.

The rearrangement uses TRBV7-2 and TRBJ2-3, with TRBD2 matching 8 bases. CDR3 size: 16 residues. V was clipped by 2 bases and J by 1 base; unmatched bases: 5. Per germline, CDR1 SGHTA and CDR2 FQGNSA. CDR3 region: CASSLIAGLGTDTQYF. In nucleotides, the CDR3 is TGTGCCAGCAGCTTAATAGCGGGGCTTGGCACAGATACGCAGTATTTT.

This rearrangement joins TRBV7-2 to TRBJ2-1, with 8 bases identical to TRBD2. The germline V gene has CDR1 SGHTA and CDR2 FQGNSA. V shed 1 base, J shed 4 bases, and the junction held 6 bases outside the gene matches. The CDR3 totals 16 residues. In DNA, the CDR3 is TGTGCCAGCAGCTTAGACGGCGGGGGGAGGTACAATGAGCAGTTCTTC. Translated, it gives CASSLDGGGRYNEQFF. Looking up the rest from reference TRBV7-2 and TRBJ2-1 gives the full variable domain: GAGVSQSPSNKVTEKGKDVELRCDPISGHTALYWYRQSLGQGLEFLIYFQGNSAPDKSGLPSDRFSAERTGGSVSTLTIQRTQQEDSAVYLCASSLDGGGRYNEQFFGPGTRLTVL.

The chain joins TRBV3-1 to TRBJ1-6; D uncertain. This CDR3 spans 13 amino acids. Per germline, CDR1 LGHDT and CDR2 YNNKEL (reference sequence). V was clipped by 1 base and J by 13 bases, with 11 bases between them. The CDR3 region is CASSQGPAVPLHF. The CDR3 region has the DNA TGTGCCAGCAGCCAAGGGCCCGCCGTGCCCCTCCACTTT.

The chain recombines TRBV12-3 or TRBV12-4 with TRBJ2-3; unclear D gene. The V end was cut by 3 bases, the J end by 5 bases, with 9 bases between. The CDR3 consists of 13 residues. CDR3 residues: CASSFNGGDTQYF. CDR3 in DNA: TGTGCCAGCAGTTTTAACGGTGGAGATACGCAGTATTTT.